This T cell receptor beta chain is drawn from a study of control samples from healthy donors and cancer patients. CDR3 length: 15 residues. Trimming shortened V by 3 bases and J by 5 bases, and 14 bases separated the two germline ends. The germline gives CDR1 LNHDA, CDR2 SQIVND (reference sequence). Method: immunoSEQ multiplex PCR; TCRdb's copy keeps in-frame clones and lacks some. The sample's table shows approximately 190,000 clones. The chain combines TRBV19 with TRBJ2-1; weak D call: TRBD1 (6 bases). The sequencing sample was made of blood. The sequence derives from a woman aged 25 to 39 in good health. The CDR3: CASSMLGAFNNEQFF. CDR3 nucleotide sequence: TGTGCCAGTAGTATGCTGGGGGCGTTCAACAATGAGCAGTTCTTC.